This is a list of T cell receptor beta chains from one sample in a study of T-cell reconstitution after alpha-beta-depleted transplantation in children. TCRdb re-called the PCR reads with MiXCR, one entry per CDR3 protein. The sample lists roughly 790,000 distinct CDR3 sequences; 15% to 20% were seen once. The sample here was PBMCs, mostly from graft donor cells, taken 360 days after TCRalphabeta/CD19-depleted stem cell transplant. Source of these receptors: a male patient younger than 18 who had a stem cell transplant for acute lymphoblastic leukemia, so the T cells may come from the graft donor. Each CDR3 is given with its conserved first and last residue. A D gene is named only where the DNA matches it firmly. Where a row states a size, it is once, few, many or the class of an expanded clone; other rows omit it.

D	size	V	J	CDR3	DNA
-	many	TRBV6-5	TRBJ2-6	CASSYTHRGSGANVLTF	TGTGCCAGCAGTTACACCCACAGAGGCTCTGGGGCCAACGTCCTGACTTTC
-	-	TRBV10-3	TRBJ2-7	CAISVGGDKQYF	TGTGCCATCAGTGTTGGGGGGGACAAGCAGTACTTC
TRBD2	-	TRBV7-9	TRBJ2-7	CASSARGSGRSYEQYF	TGTGCCAGCAGCGCCCGAGGTAGCGGGAGATCTTACGAGCAGTACTTC
-	few	TRBV5-1	TRBJ1-6	CASSLDDGRDSPLHF	TGCGCCAGCAGCTTGGACGACGGGAGAGATTCACCCCTCCACTTT
-	few	TRBV19	TRBJ2-7	CASRKGRQADYEQYF	TGTGCCAGTAGGAAAGGACGTCAGGCCGACTACGAGCAGTACTTC
TRBD1	few	TRBV5-1	TRBJ2-5	CASRPRRVTGDRETQYF	TGCGCCAGCAGACCACGCCGGGTGACAGGGGATCGGGAGACCCAGTACTTC
-	-	TRBV28	TRBJ2-7	CASSFGTKFLSYEQYF	TGTGCCAGCAGTTTTGGAACTAAGTTCCTTTCCTACGAGCAGTACTTC
TRBD2	-	TRBV7-9	TRBJ2-1	CASTRLREGISNEQFF	TGTGCCAGCACCCGACTGCGGGAGGGCATAAGCAATGAGCAGTTCTTC
TRBD2	few	TRBV4-1	TRBJ2-1	CASKWTSGSAEQFF	TGCGCCAGCAAATGGACTAGCGGGAGCGCTGAGCAGTTCTTC
-	many	TRBV5-1	TRBJ2-2	CASSLLELGGELFF	TGCGCCAGCAGCTTGTTGGAGTTAGGCGGGGAGCTGTTTTTT
TRBD1	-	TRBV12-3/TRBV12-4	TRBJ1-1	CASSLLGQGVKTEAFF	TGTGCCAGCAGTCTGCTGGGACAGGGAGTAAAGACTGAAGCTTTCTTT
TRBD2	-	TRBV3-1	TRBJ2-7	CASSQEGLATKRQYF	TGTGCCAGCAGCCAAGAGGGACTAGCCACTAAGCGGCAGTACTTC
TRBD2	few	TRBV5-1	TRBJ2-7	CASSSSSGRAQVDEQYF	TGCGCCAGCAGCTCGTCTAGCGGGAGGGCCCAGGTCGACGAGCAGTACTTC
-	few	TRBV4-1	TRBJ2-1	CASSQEITGVSYNEQFF	TGCGCCAGCAGCCAAGAGATAACAGGAGTCTCCTACAATGAGCAGTTCTTC
TRBD2	-	TRBV3-1	TRBJ2-1	CASRPSNASGSNEQFF	TGTGCCAGCAGACCAAGTAACGCTAGCGGGAGCAATGAGCAGTTCTTC
TRBD2	many	TRBV20-1	TRBJ2-1	CSARGGGRGRDEQFF	TGCAGTGCTAGAGGGGGCGGGAGGGGAAGGGATGAGCAGTTCTTC
-	few	TRBV30	TRBJ2-1	CACSWWNYNEQFF	TGTGCCTGCAGCTGGTGGAACTACAATGAGCAGTTCTTC
-	-	TRBV6-1	TRBJ2-1	CASSAADAGLGNKQFF	TGTGCCAGCAGTGCCGCGGACGCGGGATTGGGAAATAAGCAGTTCTTC
TRBD1	-	TRBV27	TRBJ2-1	CASSPSTGDFDNEQFF	TGTGCCAGCAGTCCCTCGACAGGGGACTTTGACAATGAGCAGTTCTTC
-	-	TRBV24-1	TRBJ2-4	CATSDLRVVGNIQYF	TGTGCCACCAGTGATTTGCGGGTAGTTGGAAACATTCAGTACTTC
TRBD2	few	TRBV14	TRBJ2-4	CASSQRAGTSGRKNIQYF	TGTGCCAGCAGCCAACGGGCCGGGACTAGCGGCCGCAAAAACATTCAGTACTTC
-	-	TRBV5-1	TRBJ2-7	CASSLTWYEQYF	TGCGCCAGCAGCTTGACCTGGTACGAGCAGTACTTC
-	few	TRBV5-1	TRBJ2-7	CASYRGGPEGEQYF	TGCGCCAGCTACAGGGGAGGGCCTGAGGGGGAGCAGTACTTC
-	-	TRBV10-3	TRBJ2-2	CAIRALSTGELFF	TGTGCCATCAGGGCCCTTAGCACCGGGGAGCTGTTTTTT
TRBD2	many	TRBV5-5	TRBJ2-7	CASSLSGRSSYEQYF	TGTGCCAGCAGCCTAAGCGGGAGGAGCTCCTACGAGCAGTACTTC
-	-	TRBV6-5	TRBJ2-1	CASSYSRGGLLSYNEQFF	TGTGCCAGCAGTTACTCGAGAGGCGGGCTTTTATCCTACAATGAGCAGTTCTTC
TRBD1	few	TRBV29-1	TRBJ2-4	CSAARDRAKNIQYF	TGCAGCGCCGCCCGGGACAGGGCCAAAAACATTCAGTACTTC
-	-	TRBV12-3/TRBV12-4	TRBJ1-5	CASRHTGMGSNQPQHF	TGTGCCAGCAGGCATACAGGGATGGGGAGCAATCAGCCCCAGCATTTT
-	few	TRBV5-1	TRBJ2-6	CASSLVQGRTHPGANVLTF	TGCGCCAGCAGCTTGGTCCAGGGTAGGACCCACCCTGGGGCCAACGTCCTGACTTTC
-	few	TRBV6-5	TRBJ2-7	CASQGTLYEQYF	TGTGCCAGCCAGGGTACCCTCTACGAGCAGTACTTC
TRBD2	-	TRBV24-1	TRBJ2-7	CATTTQLAPSSYEQYF	TGTGCCACCACAACCCAACTAGCGCCTAGCTCCTACGAGCAGTACTTC
TRBD2	-	TRBV2	TRBJ2-3	CASSAGLAGTAGTQYF	TGTGCCAGCAGTGCGGGACTAGCGGGGACAGCCGGTACGCAGTATTTT
TRBD2	-	TRBV5-1	TRBJ2-5	CASSRPPDFAGGTQYF	TGCGCCAGCAGCCGCCCTCCGGACTTTGCGGGGGGGACCCAGTACTTC
TRBD2	many	TRBV20-1	TRBJ2-3	CSARDGLAGGSTDTQYF	TGCAGTGCTAGAGATGGGTTAGCGGGAGGTAGCACAGATACGCAGTATTTT
-	-	TRBV20-1	TRBJ2-7	CSLQGAVSSEQYF	TGCAGTCTGCAGGGCGCGGTTTCGAGTGAGCAGTACTTC
-	-	TRBV28	TRBJ2-5	CASNTRGAGTAQETQYF	TGTGCCAGCAACACAAGGGGGGCCGGGACGGCACAAGAGACCCAGTACTTC
TRBD1	few	TRBV7-9	TRBJ1-2	CASSLFKGQGNDGYTF	TGTGCCAGCAGCTTATTTAAGGGACAGGGGAACGATGGCTACACCTTC
TRBD2	few	TRBV29-1	TRBJ2-1	CSVEVLAGERYNEQFF	TGCAGCGTCGAGGTCCTAGCGGGAGAACGCTACAATGAGCAGTTCTTC
TRBD2	few	TRBV5-1	TRBJ2-5	CASSSRLAGREDF	TGCGCCAGCAGCTCCCGACTAGCGGGGAGGGAGGACTTC
TRBD2	-	TRBV27	TRBJ2-1	CASSLVAGAGDEQFF	TGTGCCAGCAGTTTAGTGGCGGGAGCGGGCGATGAGCAGTTCTTC
TRBD2	many	TRBV5-1	TRBJ2-7	CASSYSTGTSGTYEQYF	TGCGCCAGCAGCTATAGTACCGGGACTAGCGGGACCTACGAGCAGTACTTC
-	few	TRBV30	TRBJ2-1	CAWSMWAGAIYNEQFF	TGTGCCTGGAGTATGTGGGCAGGAGCGATCTACAATGAGCAGTTCTTC
-	-	TRBV4-2	TRBJ2-7	CASSQAGQGYEQYF	TGTGCCAGCAGCCAAGCGGGACAAGGCTACGAGCAGTACTTC
-	few	TRBV19	TRBJ1-5	CASTQQHNQPQHF	TGTGCCAGTACCCAACAGCACAATCAGCCCCAGCATTTT
-	-	TRBV3-1	TRBJ2-3	CASSQDRGLALSADTQYF	TGTGCCAGCAGCCAAGATAGAGGTCTAGCCCTGAGCGCAGATACGCAGTATTTT
-	few	TRBV5-1	TRBJ2-5	CASSSEAARETQYF	TGCGCCAGCAGCTCGGAGGCCGCCAGGGAGACCCAGTACTTC
-	few	TRBV12-3/TRBV12-4	TRBJ1-5	CASSFRERGGQPQHF	TGTGCCAGCAGTTTCCGCGAAAGAGGGGGTCAGCCCCAGCATTTT
TRBD1	-	TRBV7-9	TRBJ1-4	CASSDSTGASEKLFF	TGTGCCAGCAGCGACTCGACAGGGGCATCGGAAAAACTGTTTTTT
-	few	TRBV5-1	TRBJ1-2	CASSFGGASYGYTF	TGCGCCAGCAGCTTTGGGGGCGCCTCCTATGGCTACACCTTC
-	few	TRBV5-5	TRBJ2-5	CASSILLRLLETQYF	TGTGCCAGCAGTATCCTTTTAAGGCTGCTAGAGACCCAGTACTTC
-	few	TRBV5-1	TRBJ1-1	CASSKGSDLNTEAFF	TGCGCCAGCAGCAAGGGGTCGGACTTGAACACTGAAGCTTTCTTT
-	many	TRBV20-1	TRBJ1-1	CSALNGYRNTEAFF	TGCAGTGCTTTAAATGGGTACAGGAACACTGAAGCTTTCTTT
-	few	TRBV29-1	TRBJ2-5	CSVFTYGQYQETQYF	TGCAGCGTGTTTACCTACGGACAGTACCAAGAGACCCAGTACTTC
-	many	TRBV2	TRBJ2-1	CASKDSNYNEQFF	TGTGCCAGCAAAGACAGCAACTACAATGAGCAGTTCTTC
TRBD2	-	TRBV20-1	TRBJ2-1	CSASGALAGVSRSYNEQFF	TGCAGTGCTAGTGGAGCGCTAGCGGGAGTCTCAAGGTCCTACAATGAGCAGTTCTTC
TRBD2	few	TRBV20-1	TRBJ2-3	CSALGTSGDTQYF	TGCAGTGCTCTCGGGACTAGCGGTGATACGCAGTATTTT
-	few	TRBV28	TRBJ2-7	CASCEAGPGAYEQYF	TGTGCCAGCTGTGAGGCTGGGCCGGGAGCCTACGAGCAGTACTTC
-	-	TRBV2	TRBJ2-3	CANRLGWSTDTQYF	TGTGCCAACCGCCTTGGGTGGAGCACAGATACGCAGTATTTT
-	few	TRBV12-5	TRBJ1-6	CASGTSRALTYNSPLHF	TGTGCTAGTGGTACCTCCAGGGCATTGACCTATAATTCACCCCTCCACTTT
TRBD2	-	TRBV19	TRBJ2-5	CASNLGRASGTSETQYF	TGTGCCAGTAACCTGGGGAGGGCTAGCGGGACGTCGGAGACCCAGTACTTC